Listed below are T cell receptor beta chains from one sample, sequenced in a study of neurological immune-mediated disorders. TCRdb recomputed calls from the 5' RACE reads with MiXCR, one row per CDR3 protein. The top ten hold about 15% of the sample, which has about 46,000 distinct CDR3 sequences, 3% to 3.5% seen once. The sequenced sample was PBMCs. These receptors came from a woman between 50 and 59 years old with multiple sclerosis. The CDR3 runs from the conserved cysteine through the conserved F or W. Each record gives: J gene, clone size, D gene, V gene, CDR3 protein, CDR3 DNA. The D gene is left open where the match is weak. A row's size may be missing; if present it is once, few, many or a size class.

>TRBJ1-5|many|TRBD1|TRBV2
CASSGLTGEHQPQHF
TGTGCCAGCAGTGGCCTTACAGGGGAGCATCAGCCCCAGCATTTT
>TRBJ1-4|-|-|TRBV6-6
CDSSKANEKLFF
TGTGACAGCAGCAAAGCTAATGAAAAACTGTTTTTT
>TRBJ2-1|many|TRBD2|TRBV20-1
CSATSLAGGSYNEQFF
TGCAGTGCTACATCACTAGCGGGAGGGTCCTACAATGAGCAGTTCTTC
>TRBJ2-5|many|TRBD1|TRBV12-3/TRBV12-4
CASSHRRQGSLEETQYF
TGTGCCAGCAGTCACCGCCGACAGGGCTCGTTGGAGGAGACCCAGTACTTC
>TRBJ1-3|many|-|TRBV20-1
CSARDFRTSGNTIYF
TGCAGTGCTAGAGATTTCAGGACCTCTGGAAACACCATATATTTT
>TRBJ2-3|many|-|TRBV5-1
CASSRGAGPSTDTQYF
TGCGCCAGCAGCAGGGGAGCGGGCCCAAGCACAGATACGCAGTATTTT
>TRBJ1-1|many|TRBD1|TRBV29-1
CSVRQGGSAEAFF
TGCAGCGTAAGACAGGGGGGATCCGCTGAAGCTTTCTTT
>TRBJ2-7|many|-|TRBV5-6
CASSLAPDMLSYEQYF
TGTGCCAGCAGCTTGGCCCCAGATATGCTCTCCTACGAGCAGTACTTC
>TRBJ2-7|many|-|TRBV7-2
CASSYDISSYEQYF
TGTGCCAGCAGCTACGATATCTCGTCCTACGAGCAGTACTTC
>TRBJ1-1|many|-|TRBV5-1
CASSLGQGGEAFF
TGCGCCAGCAGCTTGGGGCAGGGAGGTGAAGCTTTCTTT
>TRBJ2-2|many|TRBD2|TRBV6-6
CASSYGSSGRAGGELFF
TGTGCCAGCAGTTACGGGTCTAGCGGGAGGGCCGGCGGGGAGCTGTTTTTT
>TRBJ2-2|many|-|TRBV12-3/TRBV12-4
CASSLDSNTGELFF
TGTGCCAGCAGTTTAGACAGTAACACCGGGGAGCTGTTTTTT
>TRBJ2-7|many|-|TRBV7-2
CASSPDPGSSYEQYF
TGTGCCAGCAGCCCAGATCCGGGAAGCTCCTACGAGCAGTACTTC
>TRBJ2-3|many|TRBD2|TRBV7-3
CASSLMASGRAGTQYF
TGTGCCAGCAGCTTAATGGCTAGCGGGAGAGCGGGTACGCAGTATTTT
>TRBJ1-5|many|TRBD1|TRBV20-1
CSARTGTGAGNSNQPQHF
TGCAGTGCTCGGACCGGGACAGGGGCGGGTAATAGCAATCAGCCCCAGCATTTT
>TRBJ2-2|many|-|TRBV5-1
CASRSETGELFF
TGCGCCAGCCGTTCTGAGACCGGGGAGCTGTTTTTT